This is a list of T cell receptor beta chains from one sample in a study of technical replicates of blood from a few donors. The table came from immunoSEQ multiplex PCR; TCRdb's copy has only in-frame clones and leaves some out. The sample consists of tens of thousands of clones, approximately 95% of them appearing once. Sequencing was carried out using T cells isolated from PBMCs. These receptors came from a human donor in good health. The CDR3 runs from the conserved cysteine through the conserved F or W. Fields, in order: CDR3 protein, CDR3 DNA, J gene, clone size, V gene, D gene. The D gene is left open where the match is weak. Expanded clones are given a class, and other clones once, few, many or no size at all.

cdr3_aa: CASSLRDSGELFF
cdr3_nt: TGTGCCAGCAGCTTAAGGGACTCCGGGGAGCTGTTTTTT
j_call: TRBJ2-2
clone_size: .
v_call: TRBV7-3
d_call: .

cdr3_aa: CASGLPDGAYGYTF
cdr3_nt: TGTGCCAGCGGACTGCCCGACGGAGCCTATGGCTACACCTTC
j_call: TRBJ1-2
clone_size: .
v_call: TRBV6-5
d_call: .

cdr3_aa: CASSLGTGGTEQYF
cdr3_nt: TGTGCCAGCAGCTTGGGGACAGGGGGTACCGAGCAGTACTTC
j_call: TRBJ2-7
clone_size: .
v_call: TRBV5-6
d_call: TRBD1

cdr3_aa: CASSSTSYGETQYF
cdr3_nt: TGTGCTAGCAGCTCTACTAGCTACGGAGAGACCCAGTACTTC
j_call: TRBJ2-5
clone_size: .
v_call: TRBV7-7
d_call: .

cdr3_aa: CASRLAIYNEQFF
cdr3_nt: TGTGCCAGCAGACTAGCCATATACAATGAGCAGTTCTTC
j_call: TRBJ2-1
clone_size: .
v_call: TRBV28
d_call: .

cdr3_aa: CASSFTGPRDTEAFF
cdr3_nt: TGCGCCAGCAGCTTCACAGGGCCCCGGGACACTGAAGCTTTCTTT
j_call: TRBJ1-1
clone_size: .
v_call: TRBV5-1
d_call: .

cdr3_aa: CSVGLAGVFGETQYF
cdr3_nt: TGCAGCGTCGGACTAGCGGGAGTTTTTGGAGAGACCCAGTACTTC
j_call: TRBJ2-5
clone_size: .
v_call: TRBV29-1
d_call: TRBD2

cdr3_aa: CASSRRKQGAVATEAFF
cdr3_nt: TGCGCCAGCAGCCGCCGAAAGCAGGGGGCAGTGGCCACTGAAGCTTTCTTT
j_call: TRBJ1-1
clone_size: once
v_call: TRBV4-1
d_call: TRBD1

cdr3_aa: CASSMTGGAYTEAFF
cdr3_nt: TGCGCCAGCAGCATGACAGGGGGCGCGTACACTGAAGCTTTCTTT
j_call: TRBJ1-1
clone_size: .
v_call: TRBV5-1
d_call: TRBD1

cdr3_aa: CASRSGANTEAFF
cdr3_nt: TGCGCCAGCAGGTCGGGAGCGAACACTGAAGCTTTCTTT
j_call: TRBJ1-1
clone_size: .
v_call: TRBV5-1
d_call: .

cdr3_aa: CASSLSGPGNTIYF
cdr3_nt: TGTGCCAGCAGTTTATCAGGGCCTGGAAACACCATATATTTT
j_call: TRBJ1-3
clone_size: .
v_call: TRBV28
d_call: .

cdr3_aa: CASSDDSGAEEQTQYF
cdr3_nt: TGTGCCAGCAGCGATGACAGTGGGGCCGAGGAACAGACCCAGTACTTC
j_call: TRBJ2-5
clone_size: .
v_call: TRBV2
d_call: .

cdr3_aa: CASSYRGTSGHYEQYF
cdr3_nt: TGTGCCAGCAGCTACCGGGGGACTAGCGGGCACTACGAGCAGTACTTC
j_call: TRBJ2-7
clone_size: .
v_call: TRBV11-2
d_call: TRBD2

cdr3_aa: CASRNRDPLYAPGNTIYF
cdr3_nt: TGTGCCAGCAGAAACAGGGATCCGCTATACGCGCCTGGAAACACCATATATTTT
j_call: TRBJ1-3
clone_size: .
v_call: TRBV5-8
d_call: .

cdr3_aa: CASSLGQGGNSPLHF
cdr3_nt: TGCGCCAGCAGCCTCGGACAGGGTGGGAATTCACCCCTCCACTTT
j_call: TRBJ1-6
clone_size: .
v_call: TRBV5-1
d_call: TRBD1

cdr3_aa: CASSLLSDRDEKLFF
cdr3_nt: TGTGCCAGCAGTTTATTGAGCGACAGGGACGAAAAACTGTTTTTT
j_call: TRBJ1-4
clone_size: .
v_call: TRBV27
d_call: TRBD1

cdr3_aa: CSVDGSGPYNEQFF
cdr3_nt: TGCAGCGTTGATGGTAGCGGGCCCTACAATGAGCAGTTCTTC
j_call: TRBJ2-1
clone_size: .
v_call: TRBV29-1
d_call: TRBD2

cdr3_aa: CASSILGLAGGRREDTQYF
cdr3_nt: TGTGCCAGTAGTATTTTGGGACTAGCGGGGGGGCGGCGCGAAGATACGCAGTATTTT
j_call: TRBJ2-3
clone_size: .
v_call: TRBV19
d_call: TRBD2

cdr3_aa: CASSLTSGIHTGELFF
cdr3_nt: TGTGCCAGCAGCCTGACTAGCGGGATCCACACCGGGGAGCTGTTTTTT
j_call: TRBJ2-2
clone_size: .
v_call: TRBV7-6
d_call: TRBD2

cdr3_aa: CASSPPGQGIREQYF
cdr3_nt: TGTGCCAGCAGCCCTCCGGGACAGGGGATCCGCGAGCAGTACTTC
j_call: TRBJ2-7
clone_size: .
v_call: TRBV27
d_call: TRBD1

cdr3_aa: CVRSLPLDSSKFF
cdr3_nt: TGTGTCAGAAGCCTACCCTTGGACAGTTCAAAATTCTTC
j_call: TRBJ2-1
clone_size: .
v_call: TRBV7-5
d_call: .

cdr3_aa: CASSIKGTGGGYEQYF
cdr3_nt: TGTGCCAGCAGCATAAAGGGGACAGGGGGTGGGTACGAGCAGTACTTC
j_call: TRBJ2-7
clone_size: .
v_call: TRBV5-4
d_call: TRBD1

cdr3_aa: CASSLKDRGLNGELFF
cdr3_nt: TGTGCCAGCAGCCTCAAAGACAGGGGGCTTAACGGGGAGCTGTTTTTT
j_call: TRBJ2-2
clone_size: .
v_call: TRBV5-4
d_call: TRBD1

cdr3_aa: CASSQDGPSTGGFYEQYF
cdr3_nt: TGCGCCAGCAGCCAAGATGGGCCTTCGACAGGGGGGTTCTACGAGCAGTACTTC
j_call: TRBJ2-7
clone_size: few
v_call: TRBV4-1
d_call: TRBD1

cdr3_aa: CASSSTGKGITFGYTF
cdr3_nt: TGTGCCAGCAGCTCGACAGGGAAGGGGATAACATTTGGCTACACCTTC
j_call: TRBJ1-2
clone_size: .
v_call: TRBV5-4
d_call: TRBD1

cdr3_aa: CASSNRGQGSYEQYF
cdr3_nt: TGTGCCAGCAGCAATCGGGGACAGGGATCCTACGAGCAGTACTTC
j_call: TRBJ2-7
clone_size: .
v_call: TRBV21-1
d_call: .

cdr3_aa: CASSQDPGLYEQYF
cdr3_nt: TGCGCCAGCAGCCAAGATCCGGGACTCTACGAGCAGTACTTC
j_call: TRBJ2-7
clone_size: .
v_call: TRBV4-1
d_call: .

cdr3_aa: CASSPWTGGDQPQHF
cdr3_nt: TGTGCCAGCTCACCCTGGACAGGGGGAGATCAGCCCCAGCATTTT
j_call: TRBJ1-5
clone_size: .
v_call: TRBV18
d_call: TRBD1

cdr3_aa: CASSFPSSGLAGSYNEQFF
cdr3_nt: TGTGCCAGCAGCTTTCCTTCGTCGGGACTAGCGGGTTCCTACAATGAGCAGTTCTTC
j_call: TRBJ2-1
clone_size: .
v_call: TRBV7-9
d_call: TRBD2

cdr3_aa: CASSLGQGAHQPQHF
cdr3_nt: TGTGCCAGCAGCTTGGGACAGGGGGCTCATCAGCCCCAGCATTTT
j_call: TRBJ1-5
clone_size: .
v_call: TRBV5-5
d_call: TRBD1

cdr3_aa: CASSSPLAPLKTDTQYF
cdr3_nt: TGTGCCAGCAGTTCCCCCCTAGCGCCATTGAAGACAGATACGCAGTATTTT
j_call: TRBJ2-3
clone_size: .
v_call: TRBV27
d_call: .

cdr3_aa: CASSLNYEQYF
cdr3_nt: TGTGCCAGCTCCCTTAACTACGAGCAGTACTTC
j_call: TRBJ2-7
clone_size: .
v_call: TRBV18
d_call: .

cdr3_aa: CATEGEEDEQFF
cdr3_nt: TGTGCCACAGAGGGAGAGGAGGATGAGCAGTTCTTC
j_call: TRBJ2-1
clone_size: .
v_call: TRBV7-8
d_call: .

cdr3_aa: CSVEVAGVRELFF
cdr3_nt: TGCAGCGTTGAGGTGGCAGGGGTAAGAGAACTGTTTTTT
j_call: TRBJ1-4
clone_size: .
v_call: TRBV29-1
d_call: .

cdr3_aa: CASSDTGTGTNTEAFF
cdr3_nt: TGTGCCAGCAGTGATACCGGGACAGGAACGAACACTGAAGCTTTCTTT
j_call: TRBJ1-1
clone_size: .
v_call: TRBV28
d_call: TRBD1

cdr3_aa: CASSVASGGSYEQYF
cdr3_nt: TGTGCCAGCAGCGTGGCTAGCGGGGGCTCCTACGAGCAGTACTTC
j_call: TRBJ2-7
clone_size: .
v_call: TRBV9
d_call: TRBD2

cdr3_aa: CASSLTSVNLYEQYF
cdr3_nt: TGCGCCAGCAGCTTGACTAGCGTCAACCTCTACGAGCAGTACTTC
j_call: TRBJ2-7
clone_size: .
v_call: TRBV5-1
d_call: TRBD2

cdr3_aa: CACPLGLSGANVLTF
cdr3_nt: TGTGCCTGTCCTCTAGGTCTCTCTGGGGCCAACGTCCTGACTTTC
j_call: TRBJ2-6
clone_size: .
v_call: TRBV30
d_call: .

cdr3_aa: CASSPPYRDGELFF
cdr3_nt: TGTGCCAGCAGCCCCCCGTACAGGGACGGGGAGCTGTTTTTT
j_call: TRBJ2-2
clone_size: .
v_call: TRBV5-4
d_call: .

cdr3_aa: CASGWGVGYNEQFF
cdr3_nt: TGTGCCAGCGGATGGGGCGTGGGATACAATGAGCAGTTCTTC
j_call: TRBJ2-1
clone_size: .
v_call: TRBV25-1
d_call: .

cdr3_aa: CASSPSPNTEAFF
cdr3_nt: TGTGCCAGCAGTCCATCCCCGAACACTGAAGCTTTCTTT
j_call: TRBJ1-1
clone_size: .
v_call: TRBV27
d_call: .

cdr3_aa: CSVSGWTEAFF
cdr3_nt: TGCAGCGTTTCGGGGTGGACTGAAGCTTTCTTT
j_call: TRBJ1-1
clone_size: .
v_call: TRBV29-1
d_call: .

cdr3_aa: CASSLDIYNEQFF
cdr3_nt: TGCGCCAGCAGCTTGGATATCTACAATGAGCAGTTCTTC
j_call: TRBJ2-1
clone_size: .
v_call: TRBV5-1
d_call: .

cdr3_aa: CASRRLWETGDRLGKNIQYF
cdr3_nt: TGCGCCAGCAGGCGACTCTGGGAGACAGGGGATCGTCTGGGCAAAAACATTCAGTACTTC
j_call: TRBJ2-4
clone_size: .
v_call: TRBV4-1
d_call: TRBD1

cdr3_aa: CASSYGQLNTEAFF
cdr3_nt: TGCGCCAGCAGCTACGGACAATTGAACACTGAAGCTTTCTTT
j_call: TRBJ1-1
clone_size: medium-sized
v_call: TRBV4-1
d_call: .

cdr3_aa: CASSKGHAEETQYF
cdr3_nt: TGTGCCAGCAGCAAAGGCCACGCGGAAGAGACCCAGTACTTC
j_call: TRBJ2-5
clone_size: .
v_call: TRBV21-1
d_call: .

cdr3_aa: CASSLVPSGDTDTQYF
cdr3_nt: TGCGCCAGCAGCTTGGTTCCTAGCGGGGACACAGATACGCAGTATTTT
j_call: TRBJ2-3
clone_size: .
v_call: TRBV5-1
d_call: TRBD2

cdr3_aa: CASSTPVRGLGYTF
cdr3_nt: TGTGCCAGCAGTACCCCGGTGCGCGGTCTTGGCTACACCTTC
j_call: TRBJ1-2
clone_size: .
v_call: TRBV7-3
d_call: .